This is a list of T cell receptor beta chains from one sample in a study of OX40 agonist ivuxolimab in advanced cancers. Data came from immunoSEQ multiplex PCR; TCRdb stores just in-frame clones and leaves some out. This sample has 20,000 to 25,000 clones, with roughly 82% found just once. The material sequenced was CD4+ or CD8+ T cells sorted from blood, taken in a trial of the OX40 agonist ivuxolimab. The receptors come from an adult with an advanced solid tumor such as melanoma, head and neck, liver or kidney cancer. Both conserved end residues are part of each CDR3. The order of the fields is V gene, clone size, J gene, D gene, CDR3 protein, CDR3 DNA. The D gene is left open where the match is weak. The size of a clone is reported for some rows only, either as once, few or many, or as a class for expanded clones.

TRBV11-3,.,TRBJ2-1,TRBD2,CASSSTSGRYNEQFF,TGTGCCAGCAGCTCGACTAGCGGGAGATACAATGAGCAGTTCTTC
TRBV20-1,.,TRBJ2-1,.,CSASGTEQFF,TGCAGTGCGAGCGGGACAGAGCAGTTCTTC
TRBV27,.,TRBJ2-7,.,CASSTSWGNEQYF,TGTGCCAGCAGTACCTCGTGGGGGAACGAGCAGTACTTC
TRBV18,.,TRBJ2-7,TRBD2,CASSATSGTYEQYF,TGTGCCAGCTCAGCGACTAGCGGGACCTACGAGCAGTACTTC
TRBV4-1,once,TRBJ2-1,.,CASSQETLPEQFF,TGCGCCAGCAGCCAAGAGACACTACCTGAGCAGTTCTTC
TRBV27,.,TRBJ2-1,TRBD2,CASSLPLAGANEQFF,TGTGCCAGCAGTTTACCACTAGCGGGAGCCAATGAGCAGTTCTTC
TRBV6-1,.,TRBJ1-1,TRBD1,CASSVWTGSNTEAFF,TGTGCCAGCAGTGTTTGGACAGGGAGTAACACTGAAGCTTTCTTT
TRBV10-2,large,TRBJ2-5,TRBD2,CASRPSGVGETQYF,TGCGCCAGCAGACCTAGCGGGGTGGGCGAGACCCAGTACTTC
TRBV28,.,TRBJ2-7,.,CASSLDYSYEQYF,TGTGCCAGCAGTTTGGACTATTCCTACGAGCAGTACTTC
TRBV28,.,TRBJ1-5,.,CASSYGGTDHNQPQHF,TGTGCCAGCAGTTACGGTGGGACGGACCACAATCAGCCCCAGCATTTT
TRBV5-1,.,TRBJ2-2,TRBD2,CASSLDAGGPSGELFF,TGCGCCAGCAGCCTAGACGCGGGAGGGCCCAGCGGGGAGCTGTTTTTT
TRBV11-2,.,TRBJ1-1,.,CVCKGVGVSEAFF,TGTGTCTGTAAAGGGGTAGGGGTCTCGGAAGCTTTCTTT
TRBV19,medium-sized,TRBJ2-4,.,CASSIDVSGIDIQYF,TGTGCCAGTAGTATAGATGTTTCCGGGATTGACATTCAGTACTTC
TRBV7-9,.,TRBJ2-7,.,CASSSAGLVPTYEQYF,TGTGCCAGCAGCTCGGCTGGCTTAGTACCGACCTACGAGCAGTACTTC
TRBV2,.,TRBJ2-5,.,CASRRDPYEETQYF,TGTGCCAGCAGGCGGGACCCATACGAGGAGACCCAGTACTTC
TRBV7-9,.,TRBJ1-6,TRBD1,CASSLTPGQGDNSPLHF,TGTGCCAGCAGCTTGACTCCGGGACAGGGCGATAATTCACCCCTCCACTTT
TRBV9,.,TRBJ2-3,.,CASSVIEGTDTQYF,TGTGCCAGCAGCGTAATCGAGGGCACAGATACGCAGTATTTT
TRBV7-8,.,TRBJ2-1,TRBD2,CASSWDGTSGSSYNEQFF,TGTGCCAGCAGCTGGGACGGGACTAGCGGGAGCTCCTACAATGAGCAGTTCTTC
TRBV7-6,medium-sized,TRBJ2-7,TRBD1,CARKIGTGTYEQYF,TGTGCCAGGAAAATAGGGACAGGGACCTACGAGCAGTACTTC
TRBV25-1,.,TRBJ2-2,TRBD1,CASSPGWTGTDYTGELFF,TGTGCCAGCAGTCCCGGGTGGACCGGGACAGATTACACCGGGGAGCTGTTTTTT
TRBV9,.,TRBJ1-4,TRBD1,CASSVGTGLNEKLFF,TGTGCCAGCAGCGTGGGGACAGGGCTTAATGAAAAACTGTTTTTT
TRBV5-4,few,TRBJ2-7,.,CASSTAAEQYF,TGTGCCAGCAGCACAGCGGCCGAGCAGTACTTC
TRBV28,.,TRBJ2-7,TRBD2,CASSYNLAREGGYEQYF,TGTGCCAGCAGTTACAACTTAGCGCGGGAGGGAGGGTACGAGCAGTACTTC
TRBV9,once,TRBJ1-2,.,CASSPQVHLNGYTF,TGTGCCAGCAGCCCCCAAGTCCATCTCAATGGCTACACCTTC
TRBV9,.,TRBJ2-7,TRBD2,CASSVDVAGGAYEQYF,TGTGCCAGCAGCGTAGATGTAGCGGGAGGAGCCTACGAGCAGTACTTC
TRBV4-1,.,TRBJ2-5,.,CASSQAQYETQYF,TGCGCCAGCAGCCAAGCGCAGTATGAGACCCAGTACTTC
TRBV11-2,once,TRBJ2-7,TRBD1,CASSYDRGGEQYF,TGTGCCAGCAGTTACGACAGGGGTGGCGAGCAGTACTTC
TRBV28,few,TRBJ2-5,.,CATQFGAGQETQYF,TGTGCCACCCAGTTTGGGGCGGGTCAAGAGACCCAGTACTTC
TRBV11-3,.,TRBJ2-3,.,CASSTDNTDTQYF,TGTGCCAGCAGCACGGACAACACAGATACGCAGTATTTT
TRBV7-2,once,TRBJ2-7,.,CASSLVSDAYEQYF,TGTGCCAGCAGCTTAGTGTCGGATGCCTACGAGCAGTACTTC
TRBV7-9,.,TRBJ1-5,.,CASSFGGMGNQPQHF,TGTGCCAGCAGCTTTGGGGGCATGGGCAATCAGCCCCAGCATTTT
TRBV4-1,.,TRBJ1-1,.,CASSQDPLNTEAFF,TGCGCCAGCAGCCAAGATCCACTGAACACTGAAGCTTTCTTT
TRBV28,.,TRBJ1-5,TRBD1,CASDRGVISNQPQHF,TGTGCCAGCGACAGGGGCGTCATTAGCAATCAGCCCCAGCATTTT
TRBV15,once,TRBJ1-1,.,CATSRDRAGEAFF,TGTGCCACCAGCAGAGATCGGGCAGGGGAGGCTTTCTTT
TRBV10-3,.,TRBJ2-7,TRBD2,CAISDGSSGYEQHF,TGTGCCATCAGTGATGGATCTAGCGGCTACGAGCAGCACTTC
TRBV5-1,once,TRBJ1-2,TRBD1,CASSLGTGLSGYTF,TGCGCCAGCAGCTTGGGGACAGGGCTAAGTGGCTACACCTTC
TRBV5-5,.,TRBJ2-7,TRBD1,CASSFGTGTYEQYF,TGTGCCAGCAGCTTTGGGACAGGGACCTACGAGCAGTACTTC
TRBV27,few,TRBJ1-1,.,CASSTGWEAFF,TGTGCCAGCAGCACCGGTTGGGAAGCTTTCTTT
TRBV7-9,.,TRBJ2-2,.,CASSHRDTVTGELFF,TGTGCCAGCAGCCACCGGGACACCGTGACCGGGGAGCTGTTTTTT
TRBV25-1,.,TRBJ2-3,TRBD2,CASSEMGLAGVGDTQYF,TGTGCCAGCAGTGAAATGGGTCTAGCGGGAGTTGGAGATACGCAGTATTTT
TRBV6-1,.,TRBJ1-1,.,CASSELLGLNTEAFF,TGTGCCAGCAGTGAACTGTTGGGGCTGAACACTGAAGCTTTCTTT
TRBV2,.,TRBJ1-5,.,CASRQTSNQPQHF,TGTGCCAGCAGGCAAACAAGCAATCAGCCCCAGCATTTT
TRBV6-4,medium-sized,TRBJ2-1,TRBD2,CASSEAGGYNEQFF,TGTGCCAGCAGTGAAGCGGGAGGGTACAATGAGCAGTTCTTC
TRBV18,few,TRBJ1-4,.,CASSPVWSGVRVNEKLFF,TGTGCCAGCTCACCAGTTTGGTCCGGAGTTCGGGTGAATGAAAAACTGTTTTTT
TRBV6-5,medium-sized,TRBJ2-7,.,CASSDALSYEQYF,TGTGCCAGCAGTGATGCCCTCTCCTACGAGCAGTACTTC
TRBV7-3,.,TRBJ2-7,TRBD2,CASSPREGLEQYF,TGTGCCAGCAGCCCCCGGGAGGGGCTTGAGCAGTACTTC
TRBV2,.,TRBJ2-3,.,CASSGTASRDTQYF,TGTGCCAGCAGTGGGACTGCCTCCAGAGATACGCAGTATTTT
TRBV27,.,TRBJ2-1,.,CASSSPAGQHTEQFF,TGTGCCAGCAGTTCCCCAGCAGGGCAACATACTGAGCAGTTCTTC
TRBV15,.,TRBJ2-1,TRBD1,CATSRGPLGQGFDEQFF,TGTGCCACCAGCAGAGGCCCTTTGGGACAGGGCTTTGATGAGCAGTTCTTC
TRBV11-3,.,TRBJ2-7,.,CASSFGLSYEQYF,TGTGCCAGCAGCTTTGGCCTATCCTACGAGCAGTACTTC
TRBV11-2,.,TRBJ2-7,TRBD1,CASSLDINGRDRFF,TGTGCCAGCAGCTTAGATATAAACGGCCGGGACAGATTCTTC
TRBV29-1,.,TRBJ2-2,TRBD1,CSARDRISTGELFF,TGCAGCGCCCGGGACAGGATATCAACCGGGGAGCTGTTTTTT
TRBV29-1,.,TRBJ2-5,TRBD1,CSVETGQAQETQYF,TGCAGCGTTGAGACTGGACAGGCACAAGAGACCCAGTACTTC
TRBV13,.,TRBJ2-3,TRBD1,CASSPGTGIGTDTQYF,TGTGCCAGCAGCCCCGGGACAGGGATAGGCACAGATACGCAGTATTTT
TRBV7-9,once,TRBJ1-1,.,CASSLDNRANTEAFF,TGTGCCAGCAGCTTAGATAACAGGGCGAACACTGAAGCTTTCTTT
TRBV30,once,TRBJ2-1,TRBD1,CAWSVGQGRGEQFF,TGTGCCTGGAGTGTAGGACAGGGGAGAGGTGAGCAGTTCTTC
TRBV7-8,.,TRBJ2-1,.,CASSLVVWEQFF,TGTGCCAGCAGCTTAGTAGTCTGGGAGCAGTTCTTC
TRBV4-1,.,TRBJ2-7,TRBD1,CASSQVAAGTGGSYEQYF,TGCGCCAGCAGCCAAGTGGCCGCCGGGACAGGGGGTTCCTACGAGCAGTACTTC
TRBV4-2,.,TRBJ1-2,TRBD1,CASSQEWDRGFLNYGYTF,TGTGCCAGCAGCCAAGAGTGGGACAGGGGGTTCTTAAACTATGGCTACACCTTC